The rows below give T cell receptor beta chains drawn from one sample of a study of identical twins. TCRdb reprocessed the 5' RACE reads via MiXCR and lists one record per CDR3 protein. The repertoire holds a few hundred thousand distinct CDR3 sequences, about 8.3% seen once, with less than 4% in the top ten. This sample also belongs to another study, concerning yellow fever vaccine responses in identical twins.

Sequenced material: CD8+ T cells sorted from blood. Receptor source: a young woman in good health. Each CDR3 is given with its conserved first and last residue. A D gene is named only where the DNA matches it firmly. Expanded clones get a size class; other rows say once, few or many, or leave the size out.

D: NA
J: TRBJ2-1
V: TRBV4-3
size: few
DNA: TGCGCCAGCAGCCAGGATTTCCAGAGCTCCTACAATGAGCAGTTCTTC
CDR3: CASSQDFQSSYNEQFF

D: TRBD2
J: TRBJ2-5
V: TRBV7-2
size: NA
DNA: TGTGCCGGCAGCACCCGGGGGCGGGGGGCCACCCAGTACTTC
CDR3: CAGSTRGRGATQYF

D: NA
J: TRBJ2-7
V: TRBV5-1
size: few
DNA: TGCGCCAGCAGCTTGTCGTTTGACTCAGGGCTTTACGAGCAGTACTTC
CDR3: CASSLSFDSGLYEQYF

D: NA
J: TRBJ2-1
V: TRBV12-3/TRBV12-4
size: many
DNA: TGTGCCAGCAGTTGGGCCCACCGCAATGAGCAGTTCTTC
CDR3: CASSWAHRNEQFF

D: NA
J: TRBJ2-1
V: TRBV5-1
size: many
DNA: TGCGCCAGCAGCTTGGGGGATTACAATGAGCAGTTCTTC
CDR3: CASSLGDYNEQFF

D: TRBD1
J: TRBJ1-4
V: TRBV14
size: few
DNA: TGTGCCAGCAGCCGCGACAGGGATGGTGAAAAACTGTTTTTT
CDR3: CASSRDRDGEKLFF

D: NA
J: TRBJ2-7
V: TRBV20-1
size: few
DNA: TGCAGTGCTAGAGATGGGACTGGGATCTCCTACGAGCAGTACTTC
CDR3: CSARDGTGISYEQYF

D: TRBD2
J: TRBJ2-3
V: TRBV4-3
size: few
DNA: TGCGCCAGCAGCCAAGATAAGAAGCTAGCGGTCACAGATACGCAGTATTTT
CDR3: CASSQDKKLAVTDTQYF

D: NA
J: TRBJ2-3
V: TRBV9
size: NA
DNA: TGTGCCAGCAGCGTAGCAGCAAGGCAACCCTTCGATACGCAGTATTTT
CDR3: CASSVAARQPFDTQYF

D: NA
J: TRBJ2-1
V: TRBV6-5
size: NA
DNA: TGTGCCAGCAGTTACGAGCCCCAGCCCCTCAATGAGCAGTTCTTC
CDR3: CASSYEPQPLNEQFF

D: TRBD2
J: TRBJ2-1
V: TRBV20-1
size: few
DNA: TGCAGTGCTAGAGACCTAACTAGCGGGAACTACAATGAGCAGTTCTTC
CDR3: CSARDLTSGNYNEQFF

D: TRBD1
J: TRBJ1-1
V: TRBV29-1
size: many
DNA: TGCAGCGTTGGCGGCAGGGGGACTGAAGCTTTCTTT
CDR3: CSVGGRGTEAFF

D: TRBD1
J: TRBJ2-7
V: TRBV7-9
size: NA
DNA: TGTGCCAGCAGCTCGGGACAGGCCGCCTACGAGCAGTACTTC
CDR3: CASSSGQAAYEQYF

D: TRBD2
J: TRBJ2-1
V: TRBV5-6
size: many
DNA: TGTGCCAGCAGCTTTGTAGGACTAGGTACAAGTTGGGAGGAGTTCGATGAGCAGTTCTTC
CDR3: CASSFVGLGTSWEEFDEQFF

D: NA
J: TRBJ2-3
V: TRBV4-2
size: many
DNA: TGTGCCAGCAGCCTTAGCGGAGAGGCCACAGATACGCAGTATTTT
CDR3: CASSLSGEATDTQYF

D: NA
J: TRBJ2-7
V: TRBV14
size: few
DNA: TGTGCCAGCAGCCCGGCAGGGTCCCCATACGAGCAGTACTTC
CDR3: CASSPAGSPYEQYF

D: NA
J: TRBJ1-3
V: TRBV7-9
size: NA
DNA: TGTGGTCAGGGACCTGGAAACACCATATATTTT
CDR3: CGQGPGNTIYF

D: TRBD2
J: TRBJ2-4
V: TRBV3-1
size: few
DNA: TGTGCCAGCAGCCAAGGCAGCGGGGAGAACATTCAGTACTTC
CDR3: CASSQGSGENIQYF

D: TRBD2
J: TRBJ2-1
V: TRBV7-9
size: many
DNA: TGTGCCAGCAGACCCAGCGGGGGCCGTTTCTCCTACAATGAGCAGTTCTTC
CDR3: CASRPSGGRFSYNEQFF

D: NA
J: TRBJ1-1
V: TRBV4-3
size: few
DNA: TGCGCCAGCAGCCAAGATTTGGGGGTCCCTGAAGCTTTCTTT
CDR3: CASSQDLGVPEAFF

D: NA
J: TRBJ1-2
V: TRBV5-5
size: NA
DNA: TGTGCCAGCAGCCCTGGGGCAGGAAGATATCATGGCTACACCTTC
CDR3: CASSPGAGRYHGYTF

D: NA
J: TRBJ2-5
V: TRBV10-3
size: few
DNA: TGTGCCATCAGTGAGTCGATGGGGGGCGATCCCCGCCAAGAGACCCAGTACTTC
CDR3: CAISESMGGDPRQETQYF

D: TRBD1
J: TRBJ2-7
V: TRBV12-3/TRBV12-4
size: NA
DNA: TGTGCCAGCGGGGACAGGGGGCTCTCCTACGAGCAGTACTTC
CDR3: CASGDRGLSYEQYF

D: NA
J: TRBJ2-4
V: TRBV11-2
size: few
DNA: TGTGCCAGCGGAGATCGGGGCTCTGCCAAAAACATTCAGTACTTC
CDR3: CASGDRGSAKNIQYF

D: NA
J: TRBJ1-2
V: TRBV29-1
size: many
DNA: TGCAGCGTTGAAGGTTGGCAGCTGACCGCGGGGGGCTACACCTTC
CDR3: CSVEGWQLTAGGYTF

D: TRBD1
J: TRBJ2-7
V: TRBV4-3
size: few
DNA: TGCGCCAGCAGCCAAGATCTTAGACAGGGGGCCCACGAGCAGTACTTC
CDR3: CASSQDLRQGAHEQYF

D: NA
J: TRBJ2-3
V: TRBV3-1
size: few
DNA: TGTGCCAGCAGCCAAGATGGAATAGCGGAGACAGATACGCAGTATTTT
CDR3: CASSQDGIAETDTQYF

D: NA
J: TRBJ2-7
V: TRBV6-5
size: few
DNA: TGTGCCAGCAGTTATGCGCAGGGCCCGGTCGAGCAGTACTTC
CDR3: CASSYAQGPVEQYF

D: TRBD1
J: TRBJ2-7
V: TRBV10-3
size: many
DNA: TGTGCCATTCGAGGGGACAGCGACTACTACGAGCAGTACTTC
CDR3: CAIRGDSDYYEQYF

D: TRBD2
J: TRBJ2-2
V: TRBV4-3
size: many
DNA: TGCGCCAGCAGCCAAGAACTAGCGGGAGACACCGGGGAGCTGTTTTTT
CDR3: CASSQELAGDTGELFF

D: TRBD1
J: TRBJ2-6
V: TRBV10-3
size: NA
DNA: TGTGCCATCAGTGACCTCCGGGACAGGGCCCTCTCTGGGGCCAACGTCCTGACTTTC
CDR3: CAISDLRDRALSGANVLTF

D: NA
J: TRBJ2-7
V: TRBV10-3
size: many
DNA: TGTGCCATCAGTGAGAATAGCAAGGGCTCCGAGCAGTACTTC
CDR3: CAISENSKGSEQYF

D: NA
J: TRBJ2-5
V: TRBV27
size: NA
DNA: TGTGCCAGCAGTCCGGACGGGAACCAAGAGACCCAGTACTTC
CDR3: CASSPDGNQETQYF

D: NA
J: TRBJ1-1
V: TRBV20-1
size: NA
DNA: TGCAGTGCTAGAGACCCCTTTTTTGTGAACACTGAAGCTTTCTTT
CDR3: CSARDPFFVNTEAFF

D: NA
J: TRBJ1-1
V: TRBV28
size: few
DNA: TGTGCCAGCAGTGCCCGGGGTGGGGCCATGAACACTGAAGCTTTCTTT
CDR3: CASSARGGAMNTEAFF

D: NA
J: TRBJ2-7
V: TRBV29-1
size: many
DNA: TGCAGCGTCATACAGGGCCTCTCGATCGAGCAGTACTTC
CDR3: CSVIQGLSIEQYF

D: NA
J: TRBJ2-7
V: TRBV10-3
size: NA
DNA: TGTGCCATCAGTGGGAGCCGTGGGACAGCGGGCGGCTACGAGCAGTACTTC
CDR3: CAISGSRGTAGGYEQYF

D: NA
J: TRBJ2-1
V: TRBV7-3
size: NA
DNA: TGTGCCAGCAGCTTAACGATGGGGGGGCCTTACAATGAGCAGTTCTTC
CDR3: CASSLTMGGPYNEQFF

D: TRBD2
J: TRBJ2-7
V: TRBV4-1
size: NA
DNA: TGCGCCAGCAGCCAAGATCGGGGGGTTCCCGCCTACGAGCAGTACTTC
CDR3: CASSQDRGVPAYEQYF

D: NA
J: TRBJ2-7
V: TRBV4-1
size: many
DNA: TGCGCCAGCAGCCAACGGAGGGCCGGGGACGAGCAGTACTTC
CDR3: CASSQRRAGDEQYF

D: TRBD2
J: TRBJ2-1
V: TRBV24-1
size: many
DNA: TGTGCCACCAGTCCCCTTAGCGGGAAGGGTAATGAGCAGTTCTTC
CDR3: CATSPLSGKGNEQFF

D: TRBD2
J: TRBJ2-1
V: TRBV2
size: few
DNA: TGTGCCAGCAGGGTCACGGGACTAGCGGACAATGAGCAGTTCTTC
CDR3: CASRVTGLADNEQFF

D: NA
J: TRBJ2-7
V: TRBV5-1
size: few
DNA: TGCGCCAGCACGGTCCGTCAAGGGGGTCTTGGCGAGCAGTACTTC
CDR3: CASTVRQGGLGEQYF

D: NA
J: TRBJ2-1
V: TRBV9
size: few
DNA: TGTGCCAGCAGCGTAGCTTTAGACAATGAGCAGTTCTTC
CDR3: CASSVALDNEQFF

D: NA
J: TRBJ2-5
V: TRBV6-5
size: few
DNA: TGTGCCAGCAGTTATATAGGAGAGACCCAGTACTTC
CDR3: CASSYIGETQYF

D: TRBD2
J: TRBJ2-3
V: TRBV6-1
size: NA
DNA: TGTGCCAGCAGTGAACTAGCGGGAGGGACACTCGCTAAAGATACGCAGTATTTT
CDR3: CASSELAGGTLAKDTQYF

D: TRBD2
J: TRBJ2-7
V: TRBV7-2
size: NA
DNA: TGTGCCAGCAGCTTTCTTAGCGGGGGCGTTGGCGACGAGCAGTACTTC
CDR3: CASSFLSGGVGDEQYF

D: NA
J: TRBJ2-3
V: TRBV9
size: few
DNA: TGTGCCAGCAGCGTAGATAGGAGGGGTTCTAGCACAGATACGCAGTATTTT
CDR3: CASSVDRRGSSTDTQYF

D: NA
J: TRBJ2-7
V: TRBV9
size: few
DNA: TGTGCCAGCAGCGTCGGGTTGGCCAGCTCCTACGAGCAGTACTTC
CDR3: CASSVGLASSYEQYF

D: TRBD1
J: TRBJ2-4
V: TRBV7-9
size: NA
DNA: TGTGCCAGCAGCCTAGGGGGCGCGCACATTCAGTACTTC
CDR3: CASSLGGAHIQYF

D: TRBD1
J: TRBJ2-5
V: TRBV5-5
size: NA
DNA: TGTGCCAGCAGCTTCGGGACAGGCCAAGAGACCCAGTACTTC
CDR3: CASSFGTGQETQYF

D: NA
J: TRBJ2-7
V: TRBV28
size: many
DNA: TGTGCCAGCAGTTTAACGTCCTACGAGCAGTACTTC
CDR3: CASSLTSYEQYF

D: TRBD2
J: TRBJ2-3
V: TRBV20-1
size: NA
DNA: TGCAGTGCTAGACTAACCCCGGGACTAGGGGACACAGATACGCAGTATTTT
CDR3: CSARLTPGLGDTDTQYF

D: NA
J: TRBJ2-1
V: TRBV12-3/TRBV12-4
size: NA
DNA: TGTGCCAGCAGTCCTCCAGTCGCGAGCTCCTACAATGAGCAGTTCTTC
CDR3: CASSPPVASSYNEQFF

D: TRBD1
J: TRBJ1-1
V: TRBV5-1
size: NA
DNA: TGCGCCAGCACGACAGGGTTGAACACTGAAGCTTTCTTT
CDR3: CASTTGLNTEAFF

D: NA
J: TRBJ2-3
V: TRBV13
size: NA
DNA: TGTGCCAGCAGCTGGGGGAGCTCAGATACGCAGTATTTT
CDR3: CASSWGSSDTQYF

D: NA
J: TRBJ1-1
V: TRBV4-3
size: NA
DNA: TGCGCCAGCAGCCAAGATAAAGAACTTGCCACTGAAGCTTTCTTT
CDR3: CASSQDKELATEAFF

D: NA
J: TRBJ2-5
V: TRBV29-1
size: NA
DNA: TGCAGCGCGGAGGGGATCCAAGAGACCCAGTACTTC
CDR3: CSAEGIQETQYF